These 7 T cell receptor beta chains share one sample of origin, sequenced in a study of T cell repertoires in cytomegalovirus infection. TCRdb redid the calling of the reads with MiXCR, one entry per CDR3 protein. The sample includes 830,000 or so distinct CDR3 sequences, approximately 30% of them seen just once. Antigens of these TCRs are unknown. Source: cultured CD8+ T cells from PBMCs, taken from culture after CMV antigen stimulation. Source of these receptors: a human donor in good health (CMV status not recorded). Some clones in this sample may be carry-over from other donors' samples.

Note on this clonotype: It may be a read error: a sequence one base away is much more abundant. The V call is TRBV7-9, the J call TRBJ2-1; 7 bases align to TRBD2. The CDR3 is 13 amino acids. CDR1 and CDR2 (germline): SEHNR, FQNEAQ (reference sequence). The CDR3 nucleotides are TGTGCCAACAGCTTGTACGGGGGGAATGAGCAGTTCTTC. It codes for CANSLYGGNEQFF.

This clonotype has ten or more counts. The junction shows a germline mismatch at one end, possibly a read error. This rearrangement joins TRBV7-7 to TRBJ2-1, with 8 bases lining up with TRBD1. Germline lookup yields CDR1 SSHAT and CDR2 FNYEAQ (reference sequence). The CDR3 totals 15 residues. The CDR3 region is CASSNRGSSYNEQFF. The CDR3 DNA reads TGTGCTAGCAGCAACAGGGGGAGCTCCTACAATGAGCAGTTCTTC. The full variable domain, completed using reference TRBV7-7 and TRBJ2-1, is GAGVSQSPRYKVTKRGQDVTLRCDPISSHATLYWYQQALGQGPEFLTYFNYEAQPDKSGLPSDRFSAERPEGSISTLTIQRTEQRDSAMYRCASSNRGSSYNEQFFGPGTRLTVL.

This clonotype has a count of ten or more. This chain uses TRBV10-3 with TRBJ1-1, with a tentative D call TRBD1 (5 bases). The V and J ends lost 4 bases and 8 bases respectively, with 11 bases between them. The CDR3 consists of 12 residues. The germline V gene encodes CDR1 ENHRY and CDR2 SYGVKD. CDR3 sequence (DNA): TGTGCCATCAGTGTATCCAGGGAGGAAGCTTTCTTT. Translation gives CAISVSREEAFF.

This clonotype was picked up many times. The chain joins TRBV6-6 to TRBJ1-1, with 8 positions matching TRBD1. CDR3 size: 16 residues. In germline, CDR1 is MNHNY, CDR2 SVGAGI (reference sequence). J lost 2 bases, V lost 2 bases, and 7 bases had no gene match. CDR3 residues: CASSYKRDRRNTEAFF. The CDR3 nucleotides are TGTGCCAGCAGTTACAAGAGGGACAGGAGAAACACTGAAGCTTTCTTT.

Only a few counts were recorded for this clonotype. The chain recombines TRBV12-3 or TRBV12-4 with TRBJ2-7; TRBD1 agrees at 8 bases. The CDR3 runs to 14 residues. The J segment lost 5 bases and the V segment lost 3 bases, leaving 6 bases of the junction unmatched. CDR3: CASSFSGQGHEQYV. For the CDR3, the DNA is TGTGCCAGCAGTTTTAGCGGACAGGGACACGAGCAGTACGTC.

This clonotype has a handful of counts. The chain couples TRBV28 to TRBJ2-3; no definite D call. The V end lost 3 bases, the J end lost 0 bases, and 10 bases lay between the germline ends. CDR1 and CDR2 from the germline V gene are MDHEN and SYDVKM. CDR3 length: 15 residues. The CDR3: CASSFSSASTDTQYF. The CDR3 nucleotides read TGTGCCAGCAGTTTTTCTAGTGCGAGCACAGATACGCAGTATTTT.

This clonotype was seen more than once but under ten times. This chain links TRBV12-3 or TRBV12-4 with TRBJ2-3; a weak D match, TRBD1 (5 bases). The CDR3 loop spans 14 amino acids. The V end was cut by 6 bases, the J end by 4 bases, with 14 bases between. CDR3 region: CASRRQGWADTQYF. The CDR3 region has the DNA TGTGCCAGCAGACGCCAGGGTTGGGCAGATACGCAGTATTTT.